This TCR beta chain was observed in a study of blood T cell repertoires in COVID-19. The repertoire was sequenced with immunoSEQ multiplex PCR; TCRdb's copy has only in-frame clones and lacks some. This table holds under 500,000 clones, about 89% found once. V trimming: 3 bases; J trimming: 6 bases; junction bases outside the gene matches: 9. Germline loops: CDR1 GTSNPN, CDR2 SVGIG (reference sequence). This CDR3 spans 14 amino acids. V usage is TRBV30 and J usage is TRBJ2-3, with TRBD1 matching over 7 bases. Sequencing was done on a sample of peripheral blood. The receptor was isolated from a woman aged 30 to 39 with acute or convalescent COVID-19. CDR3 DNA: TGTGCCTGGAGGGTCATAGGGGGCAGGGATACGCAGTATTTT. Translated: CAWRVIGGRDTQYF.